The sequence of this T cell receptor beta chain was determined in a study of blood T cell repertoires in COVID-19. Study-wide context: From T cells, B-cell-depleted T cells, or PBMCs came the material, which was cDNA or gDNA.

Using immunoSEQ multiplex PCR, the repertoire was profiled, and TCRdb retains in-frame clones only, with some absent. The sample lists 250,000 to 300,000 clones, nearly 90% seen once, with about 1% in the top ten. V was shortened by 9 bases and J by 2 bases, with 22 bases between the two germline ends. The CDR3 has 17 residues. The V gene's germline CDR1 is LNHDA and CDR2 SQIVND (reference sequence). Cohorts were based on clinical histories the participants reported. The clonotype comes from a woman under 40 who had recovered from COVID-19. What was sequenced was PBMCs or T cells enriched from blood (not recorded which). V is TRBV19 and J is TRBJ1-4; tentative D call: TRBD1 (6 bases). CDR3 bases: TGTGCCAGCAGACCTAGGCTCAGGACAGCCACTAATGAAAAACTGTTTTTT. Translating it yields CASRPRLRTATNEKLFF.